This TCR beta chain was recovered during a study of T cell responses to AZD1222 COVID-19 vaccine. Trimming shortened V by 1 base and J by 5 bases, and 8 bases separated the two germline ends. CDR1 is LGHDT and CDR2 is YNNKEL in the germline V gene (reference sequence). The CDR3 length is 13 residues. The sample holds a few counts of this clone. TCRdb keeps only in-frame clones here, not all; method: immunoSEQ multiplex PCR. The table records 140,000 to 150,000 clones, 92% of them present only once. This TCR came from an adult who received the AZD1222 COVID-19 vaccine. The chain has TRBV3-1 (or the pseudogene TRBV3-2) and TRBJ2-5; D call uncertain. The sequenced sample was peripheral blood, obtained 28 days after the second AZD1222 dose. Here the CDR3 reads CASSQAVVETQYF. The CDR3 DNA follows: TGTGCCAGCAGCCAAGCGGTAGTTGAGACCCAGTACTTC.